These T cell receptor beta chains were read from a single sample in a study of blood T cell repertoires in COVID-19. Clones were read by immunoSEQ multiplex PCR, and TCRdb kept only the in-frame ones, dropping some. The data contain 150,000 to 180,000 clones, over 70% of them singletons. The sequenced sample consisted of peripheral blood. The receptors stem from a man in his 60s with acute or convalescent COVID-19. Each CDR3 is given with its conserved first and last residue. D genes are given only for firm matches. The listing skips clone size in some rows; elsewhere it reads once, few, many or a size class.

V gene,D gene,CDR3 length,clone size,CDR3 protein
TRBV2,.,13,once,CASSVGGLGEQFF
TRBV20-1,TRBD2,14,.,CSASRLAVSYEQYF
TRBV6-5,.,15,.,CATKKRLTGIYEQYF
TRBV6-1,TRBD1,14,.,CASSEPGQGAEAFF
TRBV6-5,.,14,.,CASRADSSGNTIYF
TRBV29-1,.,13,few,CSVEDDTGYEQYF
TRBV5-4,TRBD1,16,.,CASSPRTGGSNSPLHF
TRBV5-6,.,12,.,CASSLAAYEQYF
TRBV28,TRBD2,15,.,CASSLSGGVGYEQYF
TRBV5-1,TRBD1,14,.,CASSSRTGSYEQYF